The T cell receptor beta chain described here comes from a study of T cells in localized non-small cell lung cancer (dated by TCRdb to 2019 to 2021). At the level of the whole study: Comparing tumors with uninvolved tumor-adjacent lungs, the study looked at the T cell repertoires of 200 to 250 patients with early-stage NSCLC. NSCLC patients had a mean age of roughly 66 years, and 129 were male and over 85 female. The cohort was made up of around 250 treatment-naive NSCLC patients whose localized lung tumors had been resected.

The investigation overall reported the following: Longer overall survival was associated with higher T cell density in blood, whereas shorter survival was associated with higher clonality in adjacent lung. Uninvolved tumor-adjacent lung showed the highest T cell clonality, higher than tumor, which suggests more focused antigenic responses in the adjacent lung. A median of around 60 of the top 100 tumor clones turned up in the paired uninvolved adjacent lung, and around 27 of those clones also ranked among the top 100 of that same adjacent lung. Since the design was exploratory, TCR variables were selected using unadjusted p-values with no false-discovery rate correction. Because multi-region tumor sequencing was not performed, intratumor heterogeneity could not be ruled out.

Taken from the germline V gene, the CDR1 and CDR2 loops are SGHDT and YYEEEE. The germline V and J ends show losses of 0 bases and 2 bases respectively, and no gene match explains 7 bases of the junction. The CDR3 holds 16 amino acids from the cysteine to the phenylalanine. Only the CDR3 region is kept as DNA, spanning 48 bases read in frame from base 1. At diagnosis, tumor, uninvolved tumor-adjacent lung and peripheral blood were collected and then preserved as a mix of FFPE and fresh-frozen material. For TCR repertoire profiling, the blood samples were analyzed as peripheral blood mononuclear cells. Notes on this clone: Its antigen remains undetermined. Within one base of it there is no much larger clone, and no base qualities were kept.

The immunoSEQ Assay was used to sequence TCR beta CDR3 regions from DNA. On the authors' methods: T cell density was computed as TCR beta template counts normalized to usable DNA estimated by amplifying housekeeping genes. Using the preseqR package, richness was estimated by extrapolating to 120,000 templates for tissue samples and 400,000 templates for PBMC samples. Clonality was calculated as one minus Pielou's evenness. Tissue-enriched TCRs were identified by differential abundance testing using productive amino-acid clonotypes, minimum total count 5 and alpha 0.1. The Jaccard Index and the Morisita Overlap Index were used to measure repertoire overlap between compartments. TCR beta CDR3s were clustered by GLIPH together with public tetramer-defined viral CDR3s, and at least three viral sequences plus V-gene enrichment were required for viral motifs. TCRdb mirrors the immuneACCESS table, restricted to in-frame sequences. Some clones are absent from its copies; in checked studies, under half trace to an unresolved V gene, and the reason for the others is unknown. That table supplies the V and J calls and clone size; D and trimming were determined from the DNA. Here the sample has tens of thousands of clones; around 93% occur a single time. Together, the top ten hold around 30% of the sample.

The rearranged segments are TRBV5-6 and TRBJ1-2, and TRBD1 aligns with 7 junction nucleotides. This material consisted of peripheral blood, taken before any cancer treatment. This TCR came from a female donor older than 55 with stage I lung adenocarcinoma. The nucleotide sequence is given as TGTGCCAGCAGCTTGGGGCCCGGGACAGCAAACTATGGCTACACCTTC. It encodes CASSLGPGTANYGYTF.